One and the same sample provided the 5 T cell receptor beta chains below, sequenced in a study of T-cell reconstitution after alpha-beta-depleted transplantation in children (dated by TCRdb to 2016 to 2018). The method was PCR. Sequenced on an Illumina HiSeq 2500. TCR library preparation used molecular barcoding, with unique molecular identifiers applied to normalize quantification of the TCRbeta repertoire. TCRdb passed the public sequencing reads through fastp at Q25 and MiXCR, retaining productive beta sequences. Records with the same CDR3 protein are collapsed into one entry carrying the most frequent genes and DNA. The sample yields around 700,000 distinct CDR3 sequences; about 12% were counted once. The ten largest clones take up 0.79% of the sample. This specimen's treatment or condition label, interpreted: allogeneic hematopoietic cell transplantation with graft depleted of TCRalphabeta T cells and CD19 B cells.

This material consisted of PBMCs, taken before TCRalphabeta/CD19-depleted stem cell transplant. The source of these receptors is a girl aged 2 to 10 with congenital amegakaryocytic thrombocytopenia, due to receive a stem cell transplant.

This clonotype turned up a few times. The chain recombines TRBV20-1 with TRBJ2-5; D is possibly TRBD2 (7 bases). There are 13 residues in the CDR3. Trimming pared 6 bases from V and 4 bases from J, leaving 15 bases between. CDR1 is DFQATT and CDR2 is SNEGSKA in the germline V gene (reference sequence). This CDR3 reads CSAETGGAETQYF. CDR3 DNA: TGCAGTGCGGAGACGGGGGGCGCAGAGACCCAGTACTTC.

This clonotype has at least ten counts. The genes are TRBV5-1 and TRBJ1-2; D is possibly TRBD1 (6 bases). This CDR3 has 15 amino acids. Germline CDR1 reads SGHRS; CDR2 reads YFSETQ. V gave up 0 bases and J gave up 6 bases, with 15 bases separating them. The CDR3 bases are TGCGCCAGCAGCTTGGGGCGTCAGGGGAAGGATGGCTACACCTTC. Residues: CASSLGRQGKDGYTF.

V is TRBV7-2 and J is TRBJ2-5; tentatively, D is TRBD2 (5 bases). The CDR3 loop spans 14 amino acids. V was trimmed by 1 base and J by 1 base, leaving 7 bases between them. Germline CDR1 reads SGHTA; CDR2 reads FQGNSA. The CDR3 region is CASSLVAPQETQYF. The CDR3, as DNA: TGTGCCAGCAGCTTAGTAGCGCCCCAAGAGACCCAGTACTTC.

This clonotype was observed a handful of times. This sequence joins TRBV20-1 and TRBJ2-3; a possible D gene is TRBD2 (6 bases). Trimming took 2 bases from V and 7 from J, leaving 19 bases between them. CDR3 length equals 15 residues. CDR1 and CDR2 from the germline V gene are DFQATT and SNEGSKA (reference sequence). CDR3 residues: CSARPGGIARYTQYF. CDR3 sequence (DNA): TGCAGTGCTAGACCCGGGGGAATTGCACGATATACGCAGTATTTT.

In its sample, this clonotype was seen many times. The genes are TRBV6-5 and TRBJ2-3; 7 bases agree with TRBD2. J gave up 1 base and V 4 bases, and 14 bases lay outside the gene matches. The V gene's germline CDR1 is MNHEY and CDR2 SVGAGI. The CDR3 extends over 18 amino acids. CDR3 nucleotides: TGTGCCAGCAGTTCCTCCGCAATTAGCCGGGAGGGCACAGATACGCAGTATTTT. This gives the protein CASSSSAISREGTDTQYF.